The next 10 T cell receptor beta chains were all read from a single sample in a study of neoadjuvant anti-PD-1 for oral cavity cancer. Time point: after neoadjuvant nivolumab, at surgical resection. TCRdb keeps only in-frame clones here, not all; method: immunoSEQ multiplex PCR. This repertoire shows some 9,800 clones, around 60% found once; its top ten account for around 4.5%. Specimen: PBMCs, collected after nivolumab (anti-PD-1) treatment. The receptors here all came from a person aged 35-80 years with oral cavity squamous cell carcinoma.

This chain links TRBV5-6 with TRBJ1-2; unclear D gene. The V end lost 4 bases, the J end lost 2 bases, and 12 bases lay between the germline ends. The CDR3 totals 14 residues. Germline CDR1 is SGHDT and CDR2 is YYEEEE. The CDR3 region has the DNA TGTGCCAGCAGCCTAGTTGGCAGCAACTATGGCTACACCTTC. Amino acid sequence: CASSLVGSNYGYTF.

The V call is TRBV7-9, the J call TRBJ2-7, with 9 bases matching TRBD1. J lost 2 bases, V lost 4 bases, and 3 bases had no gene match. Germline values: CDR1 SEHNR, CDR2 FQNEAQ (reference sequence). The CDR3 is 14 amino acids. CDR3 in DNA: TGTGCCAGCAGCTCGGGACAGGGCGCCTACGAGCAGTACTTC. This codes for CASSSGQGAYEQYF.

The J gene is TRBJ2-7, the V gene TRBV10-1; D remains ambiguous. CDR3 length equals 13 residues. Germline assignment: CDR1 WNHNN and CDR2 SYGVQD (reference sequence). V was clipped by 0 bases and J by 2 bases, with 5 bases between them. CDR3 nucleotides: TGCGCCAGCAGTGAGTCAGGGACCTACGAGCAGTACTTC. This translates into CASSESGTYEQYF.

The V call is TRBV20-1, the J call TRBJ2-7; no firm D call. CDR3 length equals 11 residues. Germline V gene data show CDR1 as DFQATT and CDR2 as SNEGSKA (reference sequence). V shed 6 bases and J shed 2 bases, with 8 bases lying between them. The CDR3 is CSAGSTYEQYF. CDR3 coding DNA: TGCAGTGCGGGCAGTACCTACGAGCAGTACTTC.

The chain is built from TRBV10-1 and TRBJ1-1; maybe TRBD1 (5 bases). Per germline, CDR1 WNHNN and CDR2 SYGVQD (reference sequence). Trimming cost V 0 bases and J 4 bases, with 15 bases left between them. This CDR3 has 16 amino acids. The CDR3 DNA reads as TGCGCCAGCAGTGAGTCGGGACCCCCGGAGGGCACTGAAGCTTTCTTT. Its translation: CASSESGPPEGTEAFF.

The chain recombines TRBV2 with TRBJ2-7, with D perhaps TRBD1 (5 bases). Germline V gene sequence: CDR1 SNHLY, CDR2 FYNNEI. V lost 2 bases and J 2 bases, leaving 10 bases between the germline ends. CDR3 length: 14 amino acids. CDR3 sequence (DNA): TGTGCCAGCAGTGAACAGGGAATAACCTACGAGCAGTACTTC. Protein: CASSEQGITYEQYF.

This chain connects TRBV11-2 to TRBJ2-1; D unclear. Trimming left V 6 bases short and J 5 bases short, with 5 bases between. Germline V gene lookup returns CDR1 SGHAT and CDR2 FQNNGV. There are 11 residues in the CDR3. CDR3 DNA: TGTGCCAGCAGTAAAGACAATGAGCAGTTCTTC. It is translated as CASSKDNEQFF.

Here the CDR3 reads CASSLAGTPYEQYF. In nucleotides, the CDR3 is TGTGCCAGCAGCTTGGCCGGGACCCCCTACGAGCAGTACTTC. V and J are TRBV5-6 and TRBJ2-7, with D possibly being TRBD1 or TRBD2 (5 bases each). The CDR3 has 14 amino acids. V was pared by 0 bases and J by 2 bases, with 9 bases between. CDR1 is SGHDT and CDR2 is YYEEEE in the germline V gene.

V gene TRBV27 combines with J gene TRBJ2-3, with D maybe TRBD2 (5 bases). Per germline, CDR1 MNHEY and CDR2 SMNVEV (reference sequence). V shed 4 bases and J shed 3 bases, with 17 bases lying between them. The CDR3 covers 16 residues. The CDR3 DNA follows: TGTGCCAGCAGTTCCCTTCTTCGGGGTTTGACAGATACGCAGTATTTT. Its translation is CASSSLLRGLTDTQYF.

This clone appeared a few times. This chain joins TRBV4-1 and TRBJ2-3; 7 bases map to TRBD2. CDR3 size: 16 residues. Trimming took 1 base from V and 0 from J; bases not matched to a gene: 4. The germline gives CDR1 MGHRA, CDR2 YSYEKL. Here the CDR3 reads CASSQGVAGSTDTQYF. CDR3 nucleotide sequence: TGCGCCAGCAGCCAAGGGGTAGCGGGTAGCACAGATACGCAGTATTTT.